This TCR beta chain was observed in a study of CD8 T cells in Susac syndrome (dated by TCRdb to about 2019). For the study in its entirety: The study used repertoire sequencing to test whether antigen drove CD8+ T cell activation and differentiation in Susac syndrome. Paper-wide results and their limitations: The number of individuals in the TCR sequencing and HLA analysis was acknowledged as relatively small.

With respect to this clonotype: Its antigen target is currently unknown. Per-nucleotide qualities are absent, and no much larger clonotype sits a single base away.

RNA was extracted using the RNeasy kit, and about 0.5 to 1 ug of the RNA was reverse transcribed with random hexamers. TCR beta CDR3 regions were amplified with the immunoSEQ multiplex PCR assay covering 54 Vbeta and 13 Jbeta segments. PCR amplification bias was corrected by using a synthetic template baseline for primer optimization and computational correction. Regarding the original processing steps: Reads were annotated to V, D and J genes according to IMGT and were analyzed with immunoSEQ Analyzer, with only productive sequences retained. Clonality was computed as one minus Shannon entropy normalized by log2 of the number of productive unique sequences. Public and private clones were assessed among the 100 most prevalent clones of each patient and control. Clones were defined as Susac-specific when absent from the healthy and MS cohorts, from roughly 1,000 published viral clones and from other ImmuneACCESS disease sequences. TCRdb ran its own pipeline on the public reads, namely fastp trimming at Q25 and MiXCR clone calling, and kept in-frame beta chains. Rows with a matching CDR3 protein are joined into one entry that keeps the most common DNA and genes. The V and J calls shown here were made by TCRdb, not taken from the authors' results. The table for this sample lists 180,000 or so distinct CDR3 sequences; 90% to 96% of them were counted only once. Around 0.093% of the sample goes to the ten largest clones.

Peripheral blood CD8+ and CD4+ T cells from healthy donors, Susac syndrome patients and multiple sclerosis patients were profiled using high-throughput TCR beta sequencing. The multiple sclerosis controls were treatment-naive patients whose relapsing-remitting disease, either stable or active, fulfilled the revised McDonald criteria. Bulk CD8+ and CD4+ T cells were purified magnetically by negative isolation, whereas CD8+ TEMRA cells were enriched by FACS. Blood was drawn into EDTA tubes, processed within 24 hours, and PBMCs were isolated by density gradient centrifugation. PBMCs intended for TCR sequencing were cryopreserved in liquid nitrogen and were subsequently thawed in a 37 degrees C water bath. Purity of sorted or isolated CD4+, CD8+ and CD8+ TEMRA cells was at least 90%. V is cut by 2 bases and J by 4 bases, and the space between the germline ends is 7 bases. The CDR3, from cysteine to phenylalanine, totals 13 residues. Just CDR3 DNA is preserved here, 39 bases in frame from base 1. The germline V gene (reference sequence) specifies SGHAT as CDR1 and FQDESV as CDR2.

The clonotype was recovered from a human donor with multiple sclerosis. The V and J segments used are TRBV11-1 and TRBJ2-3; the D gene is unclear. What was sequenced was CD4+ T cells from PBMCs. The CDR3 region: CASSLILSDTQYF. The sequenced DNA: TGTGCCAGCAGCTTAATACTATCAGATACGCAGTATTTT.